This T cell receptor beta chain comes out of a study of blood T cell repertoires in COVID-19. Study context: From T cells, B-cell-depleted T cells, or PBMCs came the material, which was cDNA or gDNA.

The CDR3 length is 15 residues. The V end was cut by 7 bases, the J end by 0 bases, with 13 bases between. Germline values: CDR1 LNHDA, CDR2 SQIVND (reference sequence). Authors' analysis steps: Reference gene primer amplification gave estimated nucleated cell counts. Profiled with immunoSEQ multiplex PCR; TCRdb holds only in-frame clones, not every one. That table supplies the V and J calls and clone size; D and trimming were determined from the DNA. The table has around 100,000 clones, 86% seen once. This clonotype was obtained from a man aged 40-50 years with acute or convalescent COVID-19. The genes are TRBV19 and TRBJ1-5; D is possibly TRBD1 (5 bases). The specimen was peripheral blood. Written as DNA, the CDR3 is TGTGCCAGTATGCGGACACACTATAGCAATCAGCCCCAGCATTTT. Its protein product is CASMRTHYSNQPQHF.